The TCR beta chain described here comes from a study of Ad26.COV2.S vaccination and SARS-CoV-2 variants. Looking at the study overall: The COV1001 Ad26.COV2.S trial arm included the donor. Recipients of Ad26.COV2.S got it intramuscularly, once or twice 56 days apart. General study findings and limits: Vaccine recipients posted higher spike-specific TCR breadth than their placebo counterparts.

The repertoire was sequenced with immunoSEQ multiplex PCR; TCRdb's copy has only in-frame clones and lacks some. The table includes 200,000 to 250,000 clones, around 89% detected once. Stated treatment: 15 to 20 received Ad26.COV2.S at low or high dose, single or two shots; 5 received placebo; per-sample allocation not given. Vaccine and placebo recipients were sampled on day 63 after the first injection. Of note for this clone: Its specificity is unknown. Relative to the germline gene, one junction end is altered; a read error may explain this.

The sequence came from a person between 18 and 65 years old who received the Ad26.COV2.S COVID-19 vaccine or a placebo. The sample here was peripheral blood, taken in a trial of Ad26.COV2.S vaccine versus placebo.

DNA for the CDR3: TGTGCCAGCAGCGTAGGTGTGGGGACTAGCACACATACGCAGTATTTT. It codes for CASSVGVGTSTHTQYF. V and J are TRBV9 and TRBJ2-3; TRBD2 aligns across 9 bases. Germline V gene sequence: CDR1 SGDLS, CDR2 YYNGEE. The CDR3 loop spans 16 amino acids.